What follows are 15 T cell receptor beta chains derived from one specimen sequenced in a study of T cells in Graves' hyperthyroidism and ophthalmopathy. There were TCR beta CDR3 regions amplified from RNA transcripts. Using the HTBI primer set, a first-round RT-PCR was run on the TCR CDR3. TCRdb reanalysed the multiplex PCR reads using MiXCR and keeps one entry per CDR3 protein. In the table there are about 570,000 distinct CDR3 sequences, approximately 14% of which are singletons. Sequencing used blood. These receptors originate from a woman in her thirties or forties with Graves' hyperthyroidism.

Ten or more counts support this clonotype. CDR3 nucleotides: TGTGCCAGCAGCTTAGTAGGCGCAGCGAACACTGAAGCTTTCTTT. This gives the protein CASSLVGAANTEAFF. The V call is TRBV11-2, the J call TRBJ1-1; D remains ambiguous. This CDR3 contains 15 residues. The V gene lost 1 base and the J gene lost 1 base, with 10 bases spanning the gap. Germline V gene sequence: CDR1 SGHAT, CDR2 FQNNGV. Full variable domain (remainder filled in from reference TRBV11-2 and TRBJ1-1): EAGVAQSPRYKIIEKRQSVAFWCNPISGHATLYWYQQILGQGPKLLIQFQNNGVVDDSQLPKDRFSAERLKGVDSTLKIQPAKLEDSAVYLCASSLVGAANTEAFFGQGTRLTVV.

This chain joins TRBV6-5 and TRBJ1-1; no clear D gene. The CDR3 runs 14 residues. CDR1 and CDR2 from the germline V gene are MNHEY and SVGAGI. Between the trimmed V and J ends, which lost 2 bases and 5 bases, there was a span of 12 bases. CDR3 bases: TGTGCCAGCAGTTACGATAGGGTTGGGACTGAAGCTTTCTTT. Translation: CASSYDRVGTEAFF.

This clonotype appeared a few times. The chain carries TRBV7-9 and TRBJ1-1, with D perhaps matching TRBD1 (6 bases). The CDR3 is 15 amino acids. Germline V lookup: CDR1 SEHNR, CDR2 FQNEAQ (reference sequence). Trimming removed 5 bases from V and 3 bases from J, with 16 bases in between. The CDR3 reads CASSTQGGWDTEAFF. CDR3 coding DNA: TGTGCCAGCAGCACACAAGGGGGTTGGGACACTGAAGCTTTCTTT.

The table lists this clonotype with many counts. This chain's CDR3 is CASSLKQGRRMRSTDTQYF. DNA of the CDR3: TGTGCCAGCAGCTTAAAACAGGGGAGAAGGATGAGAAGCACAGATACGCAGTATTTT. The chain joins TRBV7-9 to TRBJ2-3; 7 positions match TRBD1. The CDR3 extends over 19 amino acids. The germline gives CDR1 SEHNR, CDR2 FQNEAQ (reference sequence). Trimming removed 2 bases from V and 0 bases from J; junction bases left unmatched: 14.

This clonotype was observed a few times. This chain links TRBV7-9 with TRBJ2-5; D is perhaps TRBD2 (5 bases). CDR3 length equals 12 residues. The germline V and J ends were trimmed by 1 base and 9 bases, with 9 bases remaining between them. Looked up from germline, CDR1 is SEHNR and CDR2 is FQNEAQ (reference sequence). CDR3 residues: CASSLEMEAQYF. For the CDR3, the DNA is TGTGCCAGCAGCTTAGAAATGGAGGCCCAGTACTTC.

This clonotype has just a few counts. The V gene is TRBV29-1, the J gene TRBJ2-1, with a possible D match to TRBD1 (6 bases). V lost 6 bases and J 0 bases, leaving 12 bases between the germline ends. CDR3 length: 14 residues. Germline CDR1 and CDR2: SQVTM and ANQGSEA. Here the CDR3 DNA reads TGCAGCGTAACCCGGACAGCCTCCTACAATGAGCAGTTCTTC. Amino acids: CSVTRTASYNEQFF.

The chain recombines TRBV20-1 with TRBJ2-3, with TRBD2 matching over 8 bases. This CDR3 is 16 amino acids long. CDR1 is DFQATT and CDR2 is SNEGSKA in the germline V gene (reference sequence). After removal of 2 bases from V and 3 bases from J, the junction contained 10 bases not matched to a gene. CDR3 amino acids: CSARPSGRSLTDTQYF. The CDR3 DNA reads as TGCAGTGCTAGACCCAGCGGGAGATCTTTGACAGATACGCAGTATTTT.

Ten or more counts support this clonotype. This sequence joins TRBV10-3 and TRBJ2-3; weak D call: TRBD2 (5 bases). V lost 9 bases and J lost 11, with 21 bases in between. CDR1 ENHRY and CDR2 SYGVKD come from the germline V gene. The CDR3 spans 13 residues. The CDR3 is CAIATGIGNEQYF. In DNA, the CDR3 is TGTGCCATTGCGACGGGGATAGGGAATGAGCAGTATTTT.

The chain is built from TRBV19 and TRBJ2-4; 9 nucleotides agree with TRBD1. Germline assignment: CDR1 LNHDA and CDR2 SQIVND (reference sequence). This CDR3 is built from 15 residues. V gave up 4 bases and J gave up 3 bases; unmatched junction bases: 4. In nucleotides, the CDR3 is TGTGCCAGTAGTACGCGGGACAGGGACAAAAACATTCAGTACTTC. Translating gives CASSTRDRDKNIQYF.

In its sample, this clonotype was seen many times. This chain joins TRBV6-1 and TRBJ1-1, with D perhaps matching TRBD1 (6 bases). The CDR3 spans 16 residues. The V gene lost 1 base and the J gene lost 2 bases, with 14 bases spanning the gap. Germline lookup yields CDR1 MNHNS and CDR2 SASEGT. The CDR3 sequence is CASSEGQGLPNTEAFF. The CDR3 DNA reads TGTGCCAGCAGTGAAGGGCAGGGGCTTCCTAACACTGAAGCTTTCTTT.

This clonotype has at least ten counts. The chain has TRBV13 and TRBJ1-1, with 7 nucleotides matching TRBD1. The CDR3 contains 13 residues. V lost 4 bases and J lost 3; bases outside the gene matches: 2. The germline V gene encodes CDR1 PRHDT and CDR2 FYEKMQ (reference sequence). CDR3 protein: CASSSTGDTEAFF. The CDR3 nucleotides are TGTGCCAGCAGCTCCACAGGGGACACTGAAGCTTTCTTT.

This clonotype was observed a few times. CDR3 sequence: CASRVGAGDLYGYTF. CDR3 nucleotides: TGTGCCAGCAGAGTAGGGGCGGGGGACCTCTATGGCTACACCTTC. The V and J genes are TRBV5-8 and TRBJ1-2, with TRBD1 as a possible D gene (5 bases). CDR1 and CDR2 (germline): SGHTS, YDEGEE. The CDR3 has 15 amino acids. Trimming took off 5 bases at V and 4 bases at J, with 18 bases between the two ends.

This sequence joins TRBV19 and TRBJ2-1, with D possibly being TRBD2 (5 bases). This CDR3 is built from 13 residues. Germline V gene sequence: CDR1 LNHDA, CDR2 SQIVND (reference sequence). Trimming removed 6 bases from V and 4 bases from J, with 10 bases in between. The CDR3 DNA follows: TGTGCCAGTAGGAGGACTCTTTACAATGAGCAGTTCTTC. This translates into CASRRTLYNEQFF. Looking up the rest from reference TRBV19 and TRBJ2-1 gives the full variable domain: DGGITQSPKYLFRKEGQNVTLSCEQNLNHDAMYWYRQDPGQGLRLIYYSQIVNDFQKGDIAEGYSVSREKKESFPLTVTSAQKNPTAFYLCASRRTLYNEQFFGPGTRLTVL.

At least ten counts were recorded for this clonotype. This rearrangement joins TRBV5-1 to TRBJ1-2; 7 nucleotides match TRBD1. Germline-derived CDR1 and CDR2 are SGHRS and YFSETQ. The trim removed 4 bases at V and 5 bases at J, leaving 5 bases unmatched. CDR3 length equals 13 residues. Here the CDR3 reads CASSPGGQYGYTF. For the CDR3, the DNA is TGCGCCAGCAGCCCGGGGGGACAGTATGGCTACACCTTC.

This clonotype was recorded a few times. The chain carries TRBV19 and TRBJ2-7; possible D gene TRBD2, 6 bases. CDR1 LNHDA and CDR2 SQIVND come from the germline V gene (reference sequence). Trimming cost V 5 bases and J 3 bases, with 11 bases left between them. The CDR3 runs 13 residues. In DNA, the CDR3 is TGTGCCAGTAGTTTTGGTAGCGGCTACGAGCAGTACTTC. Amino acid sequence: CASSFGSGYEQYF.